The rows below give T cell receptor beta chains drawn from one sample of a study of CD8+CD57+ T cells in acquired aplastic anemia. MiXCR was run by TCRdb on the reads, yielding one entry per CDR3 protein. This table has about 210,000 distinct CDR3 sequences, 34% appearing once. Sample: sorted CD4+, CD8+, or CD8+CD57+ T cells (not recorded which) from PBMCs. All receptors come from a human donor in good health, serving as a control. Each CDR3 is given with its conserved first and last residue. A D gene is named only where the DNA matches it firmly. Clone size appears in some rows only: once, few, many, or a class for an expanded clone.

V: TRBV7-2
size: many
J: TRBJ2-7
D: .
CDR3: CASSLVGTSTYEQYF
DNA: TGTGCCAGCAGCTTGGTGGGGACCTCGACCTACGAGCAGTACTTC

V: TRBV19
size: .
J: TRBJ2-7
D: .
CDR3: CASSIVKGSYGEQYF
DNA: TGTGCCAGTAGTATTGTTAAGGGGTCCTACGGCGAGCAGTACTTC

V: TRBV7-3
size: many
J: TRBJ2-7
D: .
CDR3: CASSRDQAYEQYF
DNA: TGTGCCAGCAGTAGGGACCAAGCCTACGAGCAGTACTTC

V: TRBV10-3
size: many
J: TRBJ1-1
D: .
CDR3: CAISLGANTEAFF
DNA: TGTGCCATCAGCCTCGGGGCGAACACTGAAGCTTTCTTT

V: TRBV2
size: many
J: TRBJ1-1
D: .
CDR3: CASSERENTEAFF
DNA: TGTGCCAGCAGTGAAAGGGAGAACACTGAAGCTTTCTTT

V: TRBV7-2
size: many
J: TRBJ1-2
D: TRBD1
CDR3: CASSLVTAGGWGYTF
DNA: TGTGCCAGCAGCTTAGTTACAGCAGGGGGCTGGGGCTACACCTTC

V: TRBV9
size: .
J: TRBJ1-6
D: .
CDR3: CASSVHPPF
DNA: TGTGCCAGCAGCGTACATCCTCCCTTT

V: TRBV7-6
size: few
J: TRBJ1-2
D: .
CDR3: CASSLASTPSIGYGYTF
DNA: TGTGCCAGCAGCTTAGCCTCTACGCCGTCAATAGGCTATGGCTACACCTTC

V: TRBV2
size: .
J: TRBJ2-3
D: TRBD2
CDR3: CASRALAGVPDTQYF
DNA: TGTGCCAGCAGGGCCCTAGCGGGAGTCCCAGATACGCAGTATTTT

V: TRBV5-4
size: .
J: TRBJ2-5
D: .
CDR3: CASSFTGALKALTQYF
DNA: TGTGCCAGCAGCTTTACCGGGGCCTTAAAGGCGTTGACCCAGTACTTC

V: TRBV5-4
size: .
J: TRBJ2-7
D: .
CDR3: CASSAVERHEQYF
DNA: TGTGCCAGCAGCGCAGTTGAGCGCCACGAGCAGTACTTC

V: TRBV6-1
size: many
J: TRBJ1-2
D: TRBD1
CDR3: CASSTQGGYGYTF
DNA: TGTGCCAGCAGTACACAGGGGGGCTATGGCTACACCTTC

V: TRBV5-1
size: .
J: TRBJ2-7
D: .
CDR3: CASSGPGEQYF
DNA: TGCGCCAGCAGCGGGCCCGGGGAGCAGTACTTC

V: TRBV28
size: .
J: TRBJ1-2
D: TRBD1
CDR3: CASSLQGGDYGYTF
DNA: TGTGCCAGCAGTTTACAGGGGGGTGACTATGGCTACACCTTC

V: TRBV7-3
size: .
J: TRBJ1-1
D: .
CDR3: CASNHRNTEAFF
DNA: TGTGCCAGCAACCACAGGAACACTGAAGCTTTCTTT

V: TRBV27
size: .
J: TRBJ2-7
D: .
CDR3: CASSLAWSSYEQYF
DNA: TGTGCCAGCAGTTTGGCCTGGAGCTCCTACGAGCAGTACTTC

V: TRBV19
size: .
J: TRBJ1-5
D: TRBD1
CDR3: CASSTWDRGANQPQHF
DNA: TGTGCCAGTAGTACATGGGACAGGGGGGCCAATCAGCCCCAGCATTTT

V: TRBV19
size: many
J: TRBJ1-3
D: TRBD1
CDR3: CASSIDRTGRRAGNTIYF
DNA: TGTGCCAGTAGTATAGACAGGACAGGGCGCAGAGCTGGAAACACCATATATTTT

V: TRBV5-1
size: many
J: TRBJ1-3
D: .
CDR3: CASSVGGGNTIYF
DNA: TGCGCCAGCAGTGTTGGCGGCGGAAACACCATATATTTT

V: TRBV2
size: many
J: TRBJ2-7
D: TRBD2
CDR3: CASSDPWEGPNYEQYF
DNA: TGTGCCAGCAGTGATCCCTGGGAGGGGCCCAACTACGAGCAGTACTTC

V: TRBV28
size: few
J: TRBJ1-5
D: .
CDR3: CASSPAGTVSNQPQHF
DNA: TGTGCCAGCAGTCCCGCCGGAACAGTTAGCAATCAGCCCCAGCATTTT

V: TRBV29-1
size: many
J: TRBJ2-1
D: .
CDR3: CSVADTDPYNEQFF
DNA: TGCAGCGTTGCCGACACCGACCCTTACAATGAGCAGTTCTTC

V: TRBV20-1
size: many
J: TRBJ2-7
D: TRBD2
CDR3: CSARMGGLAGIDEQYF
DNA: TGCAGTGCTAGAATGGGGGGACTAGCGGGCATCGACGAGCAGTACTTC

V: TRBV20-1
size: .
J: TRBJ1-2
D: .
CDR3: CSARDPEQLYGYTF
DNA: TGCAGTGCTAGAGACCCCGAACAGCTCTATGGCTACACCTTC

V: TRBV3-1
size: few
J: TRBJ1-2
D: .
CDR3: CASSQVFLVSRLTF
DNA: TGTGCCAGCAGCCAAGTATTTTTAGTTTCGAGGCTGACCTTC

V: TRBV19
size: .
J: TRBJ1-2
D: TRBD1
CDR3: CASSSQGQGYGYTF
DNA: TGTGCCAGTAGTTCCCAGGGACAGGGCTACGGCTACACCTTC

V: TRBV29-1
size: once
J: TRBJ1-6
D: .
CDR3: CSVGDGSSPLHF
DNA: TGCAGCGTGGGGGACGGGAGTTCACCCCTCCACTTT

V: TRBV19
size: many
J: TRBJ1-6
D: .
CDR3: CASSIWDSGRNSPLHF
DNA: TGTGCCAGTAGTATTTGGGACTCCGGGAGGAATTCACCCCTCCACTTT

V: TRBV10-3
size: .
J: TRBJ2-1
D: .
CDR3: CASSYSVLSSYNEQFF
DNA: TGTGCCAGCAGTTACTCTGTTTTGAGCTCCTACAATGAGCAGTTCTTC

V: TRBV12-3/TRBV12-4
size: many
J: TRBJ1-5
D: TRBD1
CDR3: CASRGTAGNQPQHF
DNA: TGTGCCAGCAGGGGGACAGCGGGCAATCAGCCCCAGCATTTT

V: TRBV19
size: .
J: TRBJ1-5
D: .
CDR3: CASHAGNGQPQHF
DNA: TGTGCCAGCCATGCGGGTAACGGGCAGCCCCAGCATTTT

V: TRBV5-1
size: .
J: TRBJ2-1
D: TRBD2
CDR3: CASSWGLAEDNEQFF
DNA: TGCGCCAGCAGCTGGGGACTAGCGGAAGACAATGAGCAGTTCTTC

V: TRBV5-1
size: .
J: TRBJ2-5
D: TRBD1
CDR3: CASILQQGEETQYF
DNA: TGCGCCAGCATCTTGCAGCAGGGGGAAGAGACCCAGTACTTC

V: TRBV4-1
size: .
J: TRBJ1-1
D: TRBD1
CDR3: CASSPLTGGKMNTEAFF
DNA: TGCGCCAGCAGCCCGCTGACAGGGGGCAAGATGAACACTGAAGCTTTCTTT

V: TRBV7-6
size: .
J: TRBJ2-7
D: TRBD1
CDR3: CASSLEGPEGGQTDEQYF
DNA: TGTGCCAGCAGCTTAGAAGGTCCCGAAGGGGGCCAAACCGACGAGCAGTACTTC

V: TRBV20-1
size: many
J: TRBJ2-7
D: TRBD2
CDR3: CSAETGTSDNEQYF
DNA: TGCAGTGCGGAAACCGGGACTAGCGACAACGAGCAGTACTTC

V: TRBV19
size: many
J: TRBJ2-1
D: TRBD2
CDR3: CASSMSLAGFSYNEQFF
DNA: TGTGCCAGTAGTATGTCACTAGCGGGTTTCTCCTACAATGAGCAGTTCTTC

V: TRBV20-1
size: many
J: TRBJ1-1
D: .
CDR3: CSARNWEGNTEAFF
DNA: TGCAGTGCTAGGAATTGGGAGGGAAACACTGAAGCTTTCTTT

V: TRBV12-5
size: many
J: TRBJ1-6
D: TRBD1
CDR3: CASGLVAGGPLHF
DNA: TGTGCTAGTGGTTTGGTAGCAGGGGGACCCCTCCACTTT

V: TRBV6-1
size: .
J: TRBJ1-4
D: .
CDR3: CASSEVLEAGEKLFF
DNA: TGTGCCAGCAGTGAAGTGTTGGAAGCTGGGGAAAAACTGTTTTTT

V: TRBV12-5
size: many
J: TRBJ1-2
D: .
CDR3: CASGLSVSDTLSDGYTF
DNA: TGTGCTAGTGGTTTGTCAGTTTCGGACACCTTATCCGATGGCTACACCTTC

V: TRBV5-1
size: few
J: TRBJ2-3
D: .
CDR3: CASSRIAGQGTDTQYF
DNA: TGCGCCAGCAGCCGAATAGCGGGACAGGGCACAGATACGCAGTATTTT

V: TRBV7-3
size: .
J: TRBJ2-1
D: TRBD2
CDR3: CASSASGSSCNEQFF
DNA: TGTGCCAGCAGCGCTAGCGGGAGCTCCTGCAATGAGCAGTTCTTC

V: TRBV20-1
size: .
J: TRBJ2-3
D: TRBD2
CDR3: CSAREGLAGLRTQYF
DNA: TGCAGTGCTAGGGAAGGACTAGCGGGGCTTAGGACGCAGTATTTT

V: TRBV20-1
size: many
J: TRBJ1-5
D: .
CDR3: CSAMTDTNQPQHF
DNA: TGCAGTGCGATGACAGATACCAATCAGCCCCAGCATTTT

V: TRBV2
size: .
J: TRBJ1-5
D: TRBD1
CDR3: CASRRPGQGDTQPQHF
DNA: TGTGCCAGCAGACGGCCGGGACAGGGGGATACTCAGCCCCAGCATTTT

V: TRBV5-1
size: many
J: TRBJ2-7
D: .
CDR3: CASSASNSYEQYF
DNA: TGCGCCAGCAGCGCTAGTAATTCATACGAGCAGTACTTC

V: TRBV4-1
size: few
J: TRBJ2-1
D: TRBD2
CDR3: CASSPVGSGNQQFF
DNA: TGCGCCAGCAGCCCCGTTGGTAGCGGGAACCAGCAGTTCTTC

V: TRBV2
size: few
J: TRBJ2-2
D: .
CDR3: CASSVRGATGELFF
DNA: TGTGCCAGCAGCGTCAGGGGGGCCACCGGGGAGCTGTTTTTT